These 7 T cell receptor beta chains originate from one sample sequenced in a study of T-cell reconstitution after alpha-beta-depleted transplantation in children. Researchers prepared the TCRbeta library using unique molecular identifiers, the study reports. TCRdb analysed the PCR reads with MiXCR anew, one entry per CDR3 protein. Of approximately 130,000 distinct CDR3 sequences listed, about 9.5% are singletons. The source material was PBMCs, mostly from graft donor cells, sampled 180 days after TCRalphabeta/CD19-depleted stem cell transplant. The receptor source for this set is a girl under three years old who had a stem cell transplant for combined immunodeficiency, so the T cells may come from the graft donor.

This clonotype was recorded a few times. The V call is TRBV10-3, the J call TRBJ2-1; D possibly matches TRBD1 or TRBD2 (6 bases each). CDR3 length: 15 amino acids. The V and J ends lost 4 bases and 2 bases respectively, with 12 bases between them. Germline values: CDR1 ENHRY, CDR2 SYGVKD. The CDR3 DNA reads TGTGCCATCAGTGGAAAGGGGGGTACCTACAATGAGCAGTTCTTC. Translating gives CAISGKGGTYNEQFF.

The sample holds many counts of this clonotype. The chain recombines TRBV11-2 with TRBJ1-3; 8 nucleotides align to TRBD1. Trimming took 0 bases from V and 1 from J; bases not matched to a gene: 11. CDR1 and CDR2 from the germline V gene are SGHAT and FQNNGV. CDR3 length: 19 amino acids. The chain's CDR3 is CASSLEGRGRSWSGNTIYF. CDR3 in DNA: TGTGCCAGCAGCTTAGAGGGCAGGGGGCGAAGTTGGTCTGGAAACACCATATATTTT. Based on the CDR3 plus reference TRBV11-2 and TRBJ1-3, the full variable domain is EAGVAQSPRYKIIEKRQSVAFWCNPISGHATLYWYQQILGQGPKLLIQFQNNGVVDDSQLPKDRFSAERLKGVDSTLKIQPAKLEDSAVYLCASSLEGRGRSWSGNTIYFGEGSWLTVV.

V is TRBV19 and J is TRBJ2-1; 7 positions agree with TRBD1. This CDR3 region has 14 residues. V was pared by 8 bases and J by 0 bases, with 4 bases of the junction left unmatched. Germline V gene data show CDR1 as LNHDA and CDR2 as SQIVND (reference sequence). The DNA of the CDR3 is TGTGCCAGTCAGGACAGGTTCTCCTACAATGAGCAGTTCTTC. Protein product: CASQDRFSYNEQFF.

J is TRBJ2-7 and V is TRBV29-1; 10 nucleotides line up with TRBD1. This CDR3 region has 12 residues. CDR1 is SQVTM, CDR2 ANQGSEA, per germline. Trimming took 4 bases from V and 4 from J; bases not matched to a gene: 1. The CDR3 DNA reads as TGCAGCGTTGGGGACAGGGGTTACGAGCAGTACTTC. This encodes CSVGDRGYEQYF.

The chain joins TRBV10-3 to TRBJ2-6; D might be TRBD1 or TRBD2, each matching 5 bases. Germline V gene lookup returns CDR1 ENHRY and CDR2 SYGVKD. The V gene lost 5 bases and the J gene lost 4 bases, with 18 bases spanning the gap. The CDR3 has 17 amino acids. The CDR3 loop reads CAISSMGSGGGANVLTF. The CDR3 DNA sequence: TGTGCCATCAGTTCCATGGGCAGTGGGGGAGGGGCCAACGTCCTGACTTTC.

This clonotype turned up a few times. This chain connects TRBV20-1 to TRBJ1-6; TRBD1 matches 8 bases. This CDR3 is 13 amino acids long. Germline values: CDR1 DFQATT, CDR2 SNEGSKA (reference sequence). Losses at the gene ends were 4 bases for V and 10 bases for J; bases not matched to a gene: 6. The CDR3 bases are TGCAGTGCTAAGCGACAGGGGTGGTCACCCCTCCACTTT. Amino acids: CSAKRQGWSPLHF.

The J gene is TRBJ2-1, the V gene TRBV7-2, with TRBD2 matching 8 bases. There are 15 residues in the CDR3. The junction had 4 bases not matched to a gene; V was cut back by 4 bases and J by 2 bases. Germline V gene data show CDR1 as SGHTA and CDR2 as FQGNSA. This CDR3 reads CASSSAGAPYNEQFF. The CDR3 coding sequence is TGTGCCAGCAGCTCAGCGGGAGCCCCCTACAATGAGCAGTTCTTC. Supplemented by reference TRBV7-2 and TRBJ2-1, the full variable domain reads GAGVSQSPSNKVTEKGKDVELRCDPISGHTALYWYRQSLGQGLEFLIYFQGNSAPDKSGLPSDRFSAERTGGSVSTLTIQRTQQEDSAVYLCASSSAGAPYNEQFFGPGTRLTVL.